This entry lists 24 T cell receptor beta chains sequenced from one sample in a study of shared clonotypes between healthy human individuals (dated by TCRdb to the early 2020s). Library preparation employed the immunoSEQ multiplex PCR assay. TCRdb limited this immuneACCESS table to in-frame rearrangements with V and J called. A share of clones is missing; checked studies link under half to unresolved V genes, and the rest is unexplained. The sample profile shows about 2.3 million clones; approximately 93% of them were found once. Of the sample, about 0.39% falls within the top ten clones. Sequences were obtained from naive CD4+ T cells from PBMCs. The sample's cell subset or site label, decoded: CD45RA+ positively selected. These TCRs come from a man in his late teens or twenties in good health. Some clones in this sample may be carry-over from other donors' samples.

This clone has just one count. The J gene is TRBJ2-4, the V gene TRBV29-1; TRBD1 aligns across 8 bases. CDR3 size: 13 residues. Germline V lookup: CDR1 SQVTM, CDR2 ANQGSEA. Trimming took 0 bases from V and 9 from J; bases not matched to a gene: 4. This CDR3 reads CSVEDRTGGIQYF. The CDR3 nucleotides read TGCAGCGTTGAAGATCGAACAGGGGGCATTCAGTACTTC.

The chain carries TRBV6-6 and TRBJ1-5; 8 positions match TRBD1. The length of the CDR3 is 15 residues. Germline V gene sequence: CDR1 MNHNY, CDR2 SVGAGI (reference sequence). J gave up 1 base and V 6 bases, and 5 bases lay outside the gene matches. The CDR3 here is CASRGQVQSNQPQHF. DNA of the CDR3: TGTGCCAGCAGGGGACAGGTCCAAAGCAATCAGCCCCAGCATTTT.

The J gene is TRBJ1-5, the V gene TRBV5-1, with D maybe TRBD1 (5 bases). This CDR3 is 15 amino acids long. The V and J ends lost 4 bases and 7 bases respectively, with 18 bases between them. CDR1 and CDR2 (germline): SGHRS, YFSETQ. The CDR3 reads CASSPSPGGGQPQHF. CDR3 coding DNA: TGCGCCAGCAGCCCCTCCCCGGGGGGAGGCCAGCCCCAGCATTTT.

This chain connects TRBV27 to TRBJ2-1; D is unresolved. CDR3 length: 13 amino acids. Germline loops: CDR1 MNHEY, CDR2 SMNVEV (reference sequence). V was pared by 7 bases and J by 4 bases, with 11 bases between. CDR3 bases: TGTGCCAGCAATCGGACCCCTTACAATGAGCAGTTCTTC. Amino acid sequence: CASNRTPYNEQFF.

The CDR3 sequence: CASNPTFSGNTIYF. The DNA of the CDR3 is TGTGCCAGCAACCCGACATTTTCTGGAAACACCATATATTTT. V usage is TRBV9 and J usage is TRBJ1-3; D unclear. V lost 6 bases, J lost 1 base, and 11 bases lay in between. Germline CDR1 SGDLS, CDR2 YYNGEE. The length of the CDR3 is 14 residues.

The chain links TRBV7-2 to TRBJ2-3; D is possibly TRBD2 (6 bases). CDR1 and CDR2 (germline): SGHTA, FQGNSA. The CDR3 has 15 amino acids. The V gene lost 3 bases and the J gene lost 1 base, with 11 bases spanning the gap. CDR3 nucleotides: TGTGCCAGCAGCTTGGGGGAGGTTGGCACAGATACGCAGTATTTT. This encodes CASSLGEVGTDTQYF.

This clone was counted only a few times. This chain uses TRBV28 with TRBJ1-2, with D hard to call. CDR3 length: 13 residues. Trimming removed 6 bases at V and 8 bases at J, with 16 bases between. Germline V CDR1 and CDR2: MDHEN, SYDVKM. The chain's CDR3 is CASSPPQVRGYTF. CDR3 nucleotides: TGTGCCAGCAGCCCCCCGCAGGTCCGGGGCTACACCTTC.

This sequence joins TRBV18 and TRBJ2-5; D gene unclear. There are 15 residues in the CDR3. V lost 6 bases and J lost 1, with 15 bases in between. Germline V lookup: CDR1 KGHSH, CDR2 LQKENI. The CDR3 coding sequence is TGTGCCAGCTCCCTCGGGCAGGCGGCCCAAGAGACCCAGTACTTC. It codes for CASSLGQAAQETQYF.

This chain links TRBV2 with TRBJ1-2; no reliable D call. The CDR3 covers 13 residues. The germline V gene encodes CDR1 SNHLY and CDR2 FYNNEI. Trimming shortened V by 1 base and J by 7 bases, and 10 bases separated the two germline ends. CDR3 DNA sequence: TGTGCCAGCAGTGAAGAGTGGGTTCGTGGCTACACCTTC. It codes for CASSEEWVRGYTF.

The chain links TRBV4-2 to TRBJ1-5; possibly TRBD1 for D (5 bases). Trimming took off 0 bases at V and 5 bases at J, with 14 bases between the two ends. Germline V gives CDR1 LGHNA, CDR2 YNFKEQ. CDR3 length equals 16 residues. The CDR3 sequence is CASSQDFLRGHQPQHF. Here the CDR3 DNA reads TGTGCCAGCAGCCAAGATTTTTTAAGGGGACATCAGCCCCAGCATTTT.

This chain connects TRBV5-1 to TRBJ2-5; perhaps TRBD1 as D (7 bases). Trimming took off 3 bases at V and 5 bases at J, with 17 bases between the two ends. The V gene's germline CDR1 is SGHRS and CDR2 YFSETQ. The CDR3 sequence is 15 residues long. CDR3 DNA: TGCGCCAGCAGCTGGGGGGACAGCCGGTTGGAGACCCAGTACTTC. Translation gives CASSWGDSRLETQYF. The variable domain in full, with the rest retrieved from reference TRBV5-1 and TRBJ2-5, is KAGVTQTPRYLIKTRGQQVTLSCSPISGHRSVSWYQQTPGQGLQFLFEYFSETQRNKGNFPGRFSGRQFSNSRSEMNVSTLELGDSALYLCASSWGDSRLETQYFGPGTRLLVL.

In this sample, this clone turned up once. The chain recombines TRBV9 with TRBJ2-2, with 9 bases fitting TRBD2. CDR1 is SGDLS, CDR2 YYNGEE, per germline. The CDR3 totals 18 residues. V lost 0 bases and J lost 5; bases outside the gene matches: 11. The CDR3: CASSVGRGSGSKTGELFF. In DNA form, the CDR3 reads TGTGCCAGCAGCGTAGGGAGGGGTAGCGGGAGCAAAACCGGGGAGCTGTTTTTT.

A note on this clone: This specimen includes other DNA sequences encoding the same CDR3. The CDR3 loop is CASSLGLAGTGELFF. In DNA, the CDR3 is TGTGCCAGCAGCTTAGGACTAGCAGGCACCGGGGAGCTGTTTTTT. The gene calls are TRBV7-2 and TRBJ2-2, with 7 bases lining up with TRBD2. CDR1 and CDR2 (germline): SGHTA, FQGNSA. The CDR3 length is 15 residues. Losses at the gene ends were 1 base for V and 4 bases for J; bases not matched to a gene: 3.

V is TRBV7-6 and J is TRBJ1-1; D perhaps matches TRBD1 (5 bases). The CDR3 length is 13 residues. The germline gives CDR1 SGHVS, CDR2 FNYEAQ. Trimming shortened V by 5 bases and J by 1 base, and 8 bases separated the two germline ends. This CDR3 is CASSKDTNTEAFF. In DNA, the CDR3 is TGTGCCAGCAGCAAGGACACGAACACTGAAGCTTTCTTT.

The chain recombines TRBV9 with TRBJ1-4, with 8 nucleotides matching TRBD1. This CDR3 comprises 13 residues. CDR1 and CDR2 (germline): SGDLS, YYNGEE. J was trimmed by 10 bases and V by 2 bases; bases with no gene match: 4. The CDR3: CASSVGQGRKLFF. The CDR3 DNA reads TGTGCCAGCAGCGTTGGACAGGGCCGAAAACTGTTTTTT. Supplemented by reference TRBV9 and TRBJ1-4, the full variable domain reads DSGVTQTPKHLITATGQRVTLRCSPRSGDLSVYWYQQSLDQGLQFLIQYYNGEERAKGNILERFSAQQFPDLHSELNLSSLELGDSALYFCASSVGQGRKLFFGSGTQLSVL.

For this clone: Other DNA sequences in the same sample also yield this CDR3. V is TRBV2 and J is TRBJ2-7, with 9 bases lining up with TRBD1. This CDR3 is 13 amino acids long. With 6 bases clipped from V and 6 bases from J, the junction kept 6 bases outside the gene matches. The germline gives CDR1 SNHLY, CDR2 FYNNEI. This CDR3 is CASSRQGVGEQYF. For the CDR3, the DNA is TGTGCCAGCAGCCGACAGGGGGTGGGCGAGCAGTACTTC.

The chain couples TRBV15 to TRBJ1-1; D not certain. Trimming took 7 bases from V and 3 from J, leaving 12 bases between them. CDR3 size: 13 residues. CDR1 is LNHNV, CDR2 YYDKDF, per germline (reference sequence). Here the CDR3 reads CATTLMQDTEAFF. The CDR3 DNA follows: TGTGCCACCACACTCATGCAAGACACTGAAGCTTTCTTT.

CDR3 sequence reads: CASSQLAEAYEQYF. In DNA, the CDR3 is TGCGCCAGCAGCCAACTAGCGGAGGCCTACGAGCAGTACTTC. V usage is TRBV5-1 and J usage is TRBJ2-7, with 8 bases identical to TRBD2. Germline loops: CDR1 SGHRS, CDR2 YFSETQ. There are 14 residues in the CDR3. Germline trimming cut 4 bases from V and 2 bases from J; bases unmatched to any gene: 5.

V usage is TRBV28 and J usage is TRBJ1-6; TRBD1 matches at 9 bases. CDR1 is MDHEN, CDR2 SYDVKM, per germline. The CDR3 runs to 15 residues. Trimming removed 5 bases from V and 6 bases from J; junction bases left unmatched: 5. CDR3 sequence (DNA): TGTGCCAGCAGTGGCCGGACAGGGGTTAATTCACCCCTCCACTTT. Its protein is CASSGRTGVNSPLHF.

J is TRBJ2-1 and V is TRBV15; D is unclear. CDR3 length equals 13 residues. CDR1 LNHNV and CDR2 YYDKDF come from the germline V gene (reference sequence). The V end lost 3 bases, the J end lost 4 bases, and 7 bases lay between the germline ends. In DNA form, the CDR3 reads TGTGCCACCAGCAGTGACACGTACAATGAGCAGTTCTTC. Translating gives CATSSDTYNEQFF. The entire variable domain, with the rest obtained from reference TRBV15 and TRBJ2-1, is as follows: DAMVIQNPRYQVTQFGKPVTLSCSQTLNHNVMYWYQQKSSQAPKLLFHYYDKDFNNEADTPDNFQSRRPNTSFCFLDIRSPGLGDTAMYLCATSSDTYNEQFFGPGTRLTVL.

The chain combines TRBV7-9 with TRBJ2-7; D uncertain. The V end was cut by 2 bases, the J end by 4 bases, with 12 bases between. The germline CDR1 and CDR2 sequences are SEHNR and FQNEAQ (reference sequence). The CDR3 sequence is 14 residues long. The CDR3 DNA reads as TGTGCCAGCAGCTTAAACAGCGCAAATTACGAGCAGTACTTC. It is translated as CASSLNSANYEQYF.

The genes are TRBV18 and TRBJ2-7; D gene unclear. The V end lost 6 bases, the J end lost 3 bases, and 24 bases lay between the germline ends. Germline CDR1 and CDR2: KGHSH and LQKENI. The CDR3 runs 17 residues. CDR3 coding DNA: TGTGCCAGCTCCCTACTTTCCCTTTCGAGATCCCTCTACGAGCAGTACTTC. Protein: CASSLLSLSRSLYEQYF.

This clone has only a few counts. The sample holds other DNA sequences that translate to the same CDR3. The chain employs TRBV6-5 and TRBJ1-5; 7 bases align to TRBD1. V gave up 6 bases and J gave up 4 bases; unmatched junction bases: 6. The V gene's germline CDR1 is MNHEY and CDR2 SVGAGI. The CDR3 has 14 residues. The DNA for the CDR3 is TGTGCCAGCAGCCCCGACAGGGCGAATCAGCCCCAGCATTTT. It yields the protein CASSPDRANQPQHF.

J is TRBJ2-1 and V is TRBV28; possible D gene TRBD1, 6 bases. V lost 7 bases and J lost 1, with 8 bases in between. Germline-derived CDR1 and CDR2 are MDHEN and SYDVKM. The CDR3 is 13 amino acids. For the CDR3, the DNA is TGTGCCAGCACCCAGGGGTCCTACAATGAGCAGTTCTTC. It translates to CASTQGSYNEQFF.